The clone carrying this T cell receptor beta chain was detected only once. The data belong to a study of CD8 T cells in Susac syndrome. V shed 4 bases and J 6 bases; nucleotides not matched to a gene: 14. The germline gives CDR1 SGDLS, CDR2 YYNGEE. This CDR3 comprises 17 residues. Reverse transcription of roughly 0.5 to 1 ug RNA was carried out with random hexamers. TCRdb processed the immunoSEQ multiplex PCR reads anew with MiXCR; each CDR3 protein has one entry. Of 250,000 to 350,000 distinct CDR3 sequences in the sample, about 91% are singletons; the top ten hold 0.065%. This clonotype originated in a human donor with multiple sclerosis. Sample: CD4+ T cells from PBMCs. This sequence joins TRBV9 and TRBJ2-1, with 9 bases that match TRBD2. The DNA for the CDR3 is TGTGCCAGCAGCCCACAGGGAAGCGGGAGGATTTCCAATGAGCAGTTCTTC. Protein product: CASSPQGSGRISNEQFF.